Listed below are T cell receptor beta chains from one sample, sequenced in a study of human T cells and chemical hapten exposure. TCRdb used MiXCR to reprocess the RACE reads, holding one entry per CDR3 protein. The sample consists of around 160,000 distinct CDR3 sequences, approximately 14% of them appearing once. This specimen consisted of whole blood, obtained in connection with sensitization to the hapten diphenylcyclopropenone (DPC). The receptors come from a woman aged 25 to 39 with alopecia areata. Some clones in this sample may be carry-over from other donors' samples. Both conserved end residues are part of each CDR3. Fields, in order: V gene, D gene, J gene, clone size, CDR3 DNA, CDR3 protein. D genes are given only for firm matches. Rows may omit the clone size; those that give it use once, few, many or a size class.

>TRBV5-5|-|TRBJ2-7|-
TGTGCCAGCAGCTTGGTAGTCGGCAGCGCTTACGAGCAGTACTTC
CASSLVVGSAYEQYF
>TRBV5-1|-|TRBJ2-1|-
TGCGCCAGCAGCTTAACAGGGAAAGCGAACAATGAGCAGTTCTTC
CASSLTGKANNEQFF
>TRBV29-1|TRBD1|TRBJ2-3|few
TGCAGCGTTACAGGGGCGCCGATCACAGATACGCAGTATTTT
CSVTGAPITDTQYF
>TRBV28|TRBD1|TRBJ1-4|few
TGTGCCAGCAGTTCAGGGGGCCCTAATGAAAAACTGTTTTTT
CASSSGGPNEKLFF
>TRBV19|TRBD2|TRBJ2-1|-
TGTGCCAGTAGGGCTAGCGGGAGTTTCAATGAGCAGTTCTTC
CASRASGSFNEQFF
>TRBV5-1|TRBD1|TRBJ2-5|few
TGCGCCAGCAGCTTTCAGGGGGACCAAGAGACCCAGTACTTC
CASSFQGDQETQYF
>TRBV4-1|-|TRBJ2-5|-
TGCGCCAGCAGCCAAGTTTCAGGGAAAGAGACCCAGTACTTC
CASSQVSGKETQYF
>TRBV6-5|-|TRBJ2-2|few
TGTGCCAGCAGTTTATCCCCACAGGGAGAGACCGGGGAGCTGTTTTTT
CASSLSPQGETGELFF
>TRBV19|TRBD1|TRBJ2-7|-
TGTGCCAGTAGGGACGGACAGGGGTCGACCTACGAGCAGTACTTC
CASRDGQGSTYEQYF
>TRBV12-5|-|TRBJ2-1|-
TGTGCTAGCGTTTCCCCGACTGGCAATGAGCAGTTCTTC
CASVSPTGNEQFF
>TRBV29-1|TRBD1|TRBJ2-3|-
TGCAGCGTCGGACAGGGTAAAGATACGCAGTATTTT
CSVGQGKDTQYF
>TRBV27|-|TRBJ2-1|-
TGTGCCAGCAGTTCGTGGGAGCGGGCCCCCTACAATGAGCAGTTCTTC
CASSSWERAPYNEQFF
>TRBV18|-|TRBJ1-5|-
TGTGCCAGCTCAACGGACAGCTTCCAGCCCCAGCATTTT
CASSTDSFQPQHF
>TRBV29-1|-|TRBJ2-7|-
TGCAGCGTTGGACTGGGAGCAGGCGAGCAGTACTTC
CSVGLGAGEQYF
>TRBV27|-|TRBJ2-7|-
TGTGCCAGCCCCTCGGACCACGAGCAGTACTTC
CASPSDHEQYF
>TRBV3-1|-|TRBJ2-5|-
TGTGCCAGCAGCCAAGATAATAAGGAAGAGACCCAGTACTTC
CASSQDNKEETQYF
>TRBV7-9|-|TRBJ1-1|-
TGTGCCAGCAGCTTAATTGTAGGATCAGGGCCCCATCGGAACACTGAAGCTTTCTTT
CASSLIVGSGPHRNTEAFF
>TRBV12-3/TRBV12-4|-|TRBJ2-1|-
TGTGCCAGCAGTACCCTAGGGGGGTTAAATGAGCAGTTCTTC
CASSTLGGLNEQFF
>TRBV28|-|TRBJ2-5|few
TGTGCCAGCAGTTTGATCGGACAACCGGAGACCCAGTACTTC
CASSLIGQPETQYF
>TRBV9|TRBD2|TRBJ2-3|-
TGTGCCAACAGCCCGCGGACTAGCGGGAGGACAGATACGCAGTATTTT
CANSPRTSGRTDTQYF
>TRBV3-1|TRBD2|TRBJ2-4|-
TGTGCCAGCAGCCAAGACAGGGAGGGCAAAAACATTCAGTACTTC
CASSQDREGKNIQYF
>TRBV6-2/TRBV6-3|-|TRBJ2-4|few
TGTGCCAGCAGAAGGACAGACAAAAACATTCAGTACTTC
CASRRTDKNIQYF
>TRBV12-3/TRBV12-4|-|TRBJ2-7|-
TGTGCCAGCAGTTTGTCTGGTAGGGCGCCCGAGCAGTACTTC
CASSLSGRAPEQYF